What follows are 21 T cell receptor beta chains derived from one specimen sequenced in a study of human T cells and chemical hapten exposure. TCRdb reanalysed the RACE reads using MiXCR and keeps one entry per CDR3 protein. This sample carries about 360,000 distinct CDR3 sequences, roughly 4.8% of them seen once, and the ten largest clones take about 2.1%. As to time point: patch test 1, 2 weeks after DPC sensitization. This sample's treatment: therapeutic diphenylcyclopropenone sensitization with weekly scalp DPC. The starting material was whole blood, obtained in connection with sensitization to the hapten diphenylcyclopropenone (DPC). These receptors were collected from a woman between 50 and 59 years old with alopecia areata. Some clones in this sample may be carry-over from other donors' samples.

The rearrangement links TRBV28 to TRBJ1-1; possible D gene TRBD1, 5 bases. V lost 5 bases and J lost 4, with 14 bases in between. The CDR3 runs to 14 residues. Germline CDR1 reads MDHEN; CDR2 reads SYDVKM. The CDR3 nucleotides read TGTGCCAGCAGTCCCGACAGTGAGGTCACTGAAGCTTTCTTT. Translation gives CASSPDSEVTEAFF.

There are many counts of this clonotype. This chain links TRBV9 with TRBJ1-6; 7 bases are shared with TRBD1. The V gene end was trimmed by 5 bases and the J gene end by 14 bases; junction bases not matched to a gene: 22. Germline CDR1 SGDLS, CDR2 YYNGEE. This CDR3 spans 17 amino acids. CDR3 sequence reads: CASSTLRDSTLPATLHF. In DNA form, the CDR3 reads TGTGCCAGCAGTACCCTCCGGGACAGCACTCTACCTGCAACCCTCCACTTT.

This clonotype was detected many times. CDR3 residues: CASSLVAGSSYEQYF. For the CDR3, the DNA is TGTGCCAGCAGTTTGGTAGCGGGAAGCTCCTACGAGCAGTACTTC. This chain joins TRBV28 and TRBJ2-7, with 8 bases identical to TRBD2. The CDR3 runs to 15 residues. From germline, CDR1 is MDHEN and CDR2 SYDVKM. Trimming removed 3 bases from V and 0 bases from J; junction bases left unmatched: 4. Looking up the rest from reference TRBV28 and TRBJ2-7 gives the full variable domain: DVKVTQSSRYLVKRTGEKVFLECVQDMDHENMFWYRQDPGLGLRLIYFSYDVKMKEKGDIPEGYSVSREKKERFSLILESASTNQTSMYLCASSLVAGSSYEQYFGPGTRLTVT.

This clonotype showed up just a few times. V usage is TRBV7-2 and J usage is TRBJ1-3; possible D gene TRBD1, 5 bases. The germline gives CDR1 SGHTA, CDR2 FQGNSA. This CDR3 has 16 residues. The ends were cut back, 5 bases at V and 3 bases at J, with 17 bases in the middle. DNA of the CDR3: TGTGCCAGCAGCCCCTTGGGGCAGGCACTTGGAAACACCATATATTTT. Residues: CASSPLGQALGNTIYF. The whole variable domain, filled in from reference TRBV7-2 and TRBJ1-3, reads GAGVSQSPSNKVTEKGKDVELRCDPISGHTALYWYRQSLGQGLEFLIYFQGNSAPDKSGLPSDRFSAERTGGSVSTLTIQRTQQEDSAVYLCASSPLGQALGNTIYFGEGSWLTVV.

V is TRBV29-1 and J is TRBJ2-7; TRBD1 matches at 11 bases. V shed 1 base, J shed 4 bases, and the junction held 6 bases outside the gene matches. Germline CDR1 reads SQVTM; CDR2 reads ANQGSEA. There are 15 residues in the CDR3. CDR3 nucleotide sequence: TGCAGCGTTGAAGTGCCGGGACAGGGGGAGTACGAGCAGTACTTC. Translated: CSVEVPGQGEYEQYF.

The DNA for the CDR3 is TGCGCCAGCAGCTTTGGAACCCTGGGACGTATGAACACTGAAGCTTTCTTT. The encoded protein is CASSFGTLGRMNTEAFF. The chain carries TRBV5-1 and TRBJ1-1; possible D gene TRBD1, 5 bases. V was trimmed by 2 bases and J by 0 bases, leaving 17 bases between them. The CDR3 is made up of 17 amino acids. The V gene's germline CDR1 is SGHRS and CDR2 YFSETQ.

Ten or more counts support this clonotype. CDR3 DNA: TGCAGTGCTCCAGGCGGGACAGAAGTCTATGGCTACACCTTC. This encodes CSAPGGTEVYGYTF. This chain uses TRBV20-1 with TRBJ1-2; 7 bases map to TRBD1. The CDR3 is 14 amino acids. Germline assignment: CDR1 DFQATT and CDR2 SNEGSKA (reference sequence). After removal of 5 bases from V and 4 bases from J, the junction contained 10 bases not matched to a gene.

In its sample, this clonotype was seen a few times. The V gene is TRBV27, the J gene TRBJ2-3, with D possibly matching TRBD1 (5 bases). Germline CDR1 reads MNHEY; CDR2 reads SMNVEV (reference sequence). Trimming pared 4 bases from V and 0 bases from J, leaving 14 bases between. There are 16 residues in the CDR3. CDR3 bases: TGTGCCAGCAGTTCCCTCAGGGAAACTAGCACAGATACGCAGTATTTT. Protein: CASSSLRETSTDTQYF.

This clonotype has at least ten counts. The gene calls are TRBV24-1 and TRBJ1-1, with no clear D. Trimming took off 0 bases at V and 1 base at J, with 11 bases between the two ends. Germline V gene sequence: CDR1 KGHDR, CDR2 SFDVKD. The CDR3 extends over 16 amino acids. CDR3 nucleotide sequence: TGTGCCACCAGTGATTTGCAGCCGCAGGAGAACACTGAAGCTTTCTTT. Amino acid sequence: CATSDLQPQENTEAFF.

The sample holds a few counts of this clonotype. The rearrangement uses TRBV6-6 and TRBJ1-2, with TRBD1 identical over 9 bases. The CDR3 totals 16 residues. V lost 6 bases and J lost 8; bases outside the gene matches: 16. Per the germline V gene, CDR1 is MNHNY and CDR2 is SVGAGI (reference sequence). The CDR3 region is CASSSRNRDRAGGYTF. The CDR3 DNA follows: TGTGCCAGCAGCTCCCGAAACCGGGACAGGGCTGGGGGCTACACCTTC.

This clonotype has ten or more counts. This chain joins TRBV21-1 and TRBJ2-7; the table's D call, TRBD1, has no DNA check behind it. TRBV21-1 is assigned pseudogene status. The CDR3 extends over 14 amino acids. DNA for the CDR3: TGTGCCAGCTGGGGACAGGTTGGTTCCTACGAGCAGTACTTC. Amino acids: CASWGQVGSYEQYF.

This chain joins TRBV25-1 and TRBJ1-2, with D perhaps TRBD1 (5 bases). With 1 base removed from V and 2 bases from J, the gap between germline ends came to 11 bases. The germline CDR1 and CDR2 sequences are MGHDK and SYGVNS. The CDR3 loop spans 15 amino acids. The CDR3 here is CASSELTALNYGYTF. The CDR3 DNA reads as TGTGCCAGCAGTGAATTGACAGCTCTAAACTATGGCTACACCTTC.

Worth noting for this clonotype: With a much larger clone just one base away, this may be a read error. The rearrangement joins TRBV27 to TRBJ1-5, with a possible D match to TRBD1 (6 bases). Germline V CDR1 and CDR2: MNHEY, SMNVEV (reference sequence). CDR3 size: 14 residues. Trimming removed 3 bases at V and 6 bases at J, with 12 bases between. The CDR3 sequence: CASSFGRDIQPQHF. CDR3 nucleotides: TGTGCCAGCAGTTTTGGCAGGGACATTCAGCCCCAGCATTTT.

The table lists this clonotype with many counts. The chain recombines TRBV6-6 with TRBJ2-7, with 7 bases lining up with TRBD1. The V and J ends lost 3 bases and 8 bases, in that order; junction bases with no gene match: 7. Germline V gene data show CDR1 as MNHNY and CDR2 as SVGAGI (reference sequence). The CDR3 extends over 13 amino acids. CDR3 sequence reads: CASSYFTGEKQYF. CDR3 nucleotide sequence: TGTGCCAGCAGTTATTTTACAGGGGAGAAGCAGTACTTC.

This clonotype was observed a few times. The DNA of the CDR3 is TGTGCCAGCAGTTCCGGGACAGTACTATACAATGAGCAGTTCTTC. Its protein is CASSSGTVLYNEQFF. The chain combines TRBV6-2 or TRBV6-3 with TRBJ2-1, with 7 bases matching TRBD1. Germline V gene lookup returns CDR1 MNHEY and CDR2 SVGEGT. The V segment lost 4 bases and the J segment 4 bases; nucleotides outside the gene matches: 7. CDR3 length: 15 amino acids.

This clonotype was picked up a small number of times. The chain has TRBV12-3 or TRBV12-4 and TRBJ1-5; D gene uncertain. This CDR3 is built from 14 residues. V lost 6 bases and J 4 bases, leaving 13 bases between the germline ends. The CDR3 DNA reads as TGTGCCAGCAGACTTGGTGCGGGGAATCAGCCCCAGCATTTT. Protein product: CASRLGAGNQPQHF.

The sample holds many counts of this clonotype. V usage is TRBV6-5 and J usage is TRBJ2-7; no reliable D call. Trimming removed 6 bases at V and 3 bases at J, with 12 bases between. The V gene's germline CDR1 is MNHEY and CDR2 SVGAGI. The CDR3 covers 13 residues. The CDR3: CASSASAGYEQYF. The CDR3 coding sequence is TGTGCCAGCAGCGCCTCGGCCGGCTACGAGCAGTACTTC.

This clonotype was seen many times. V is TRBV6-6 and J is TRBJ2-7; TRBD2 aligns across 7 bases. Per the germline V gene, CDR1 is MNHNY and CDR2 is SVGAGI (reference sequence). V gave up 6 bases and J gave up 5 bases; unmatched junction bases: 4. The CDR3 runs 12 residues. CDR3 coding DNA: TGTGCCAGCAGCGGGAGGTTCGACGAGCAGTACTTC. Protein product: CASSGRFDEQYF.

This clonotype was found many times. This chain connects TRBV20-1 to TRBJ1-1, with D possibly being TRBD1 (6 bases). The germline V and J ends were trimmed by 6 bases and 7 bases, with 15 bases remaining between them. Germline loops: CDR1 DFQATT, CDR2 SNEGSKA (reference sequence). The CDR3 extends over 12 amino acids. CDR3 bases: TGCAGTGCCCAAACAGGGAGCTATGAAGCTTTCTTT. Translation: CSAQTGSYEAFF.

This clonotype was counted many times. The V and J genes are TRBV20-1 and TRBJ2-7, with unresolved D. The V and J ends lost 2 bases and 0 bases respectively, with 8 bases between them. The germline V gene has CDR1 DFQATT and CDR2 SNEGSKA (reference sequence). The CDR3 has 13 residues. CDR3 coding DNA: TGCAGTGCTAGACATGGCAGCTCCTACGAGCAGTACTTC. Translated: CSARHGSSYEQYF.

This clonotype was counted ten times or more. The V gene is TRBV6-6, the J gene TRBJ2-1; D may correspond to TRBD1 or TRBD2 (5 bases each). This CDR3 region has 14 residues. The germline gives CDR1 MNHNY, CDR2 SVGAGI (reference sequence). Trimming removed 4 bases at V and 9 bases at J, with 16 bases between. CDR3 in DNA: TGTGCCAGCAGTTTCCGGACAAGGGACGGTGAGCAGTTCTTC. Translation gives CASSFRTRDGEQFF.